These T cell receptor beta chains were read from a single sample in a study of blood T cell repertoires in COVID-19. Profiled with immunoSEQ multiplex PCR; TCRdb holds only in-frame clones, not every one. The sample lists 70,000 or so clones; around 86% were seen once. Sequencing was performed on peripheral blood. The receptors stem from a man in his 70s with active or convalescent COVID-19. Each CDR3 is given with its conserved first and last residue. The D gene is left open where the match is weak. Clone size appears in some rows only: once, few, many, or a class for an expanded clone.

CDR3 length,V gene,J gene,D gene,clone size,CDR3 DNA,CDR3 protein
12,TRBV30,TRBJ1-2,NA,NA,TGTGCCTGGAGTGTACCGGGGGGCGGCTACACCTTC,CAWSVPGGGYTF
14,TRBV24-1,TRBJ2-3,TRBD2,NA,TGTGCCACCAGTGACGCGGGGGATCATGTTACGCAGTATTTT,CATSDAGDHVTQYF
15,TRBV6-5,TRBJ2-7,TRBD1,NA,TGTGCCAGCAGTAAAACAGGACAGGCCAACTACGAGCAGTACTTC,CASSKTGQANYEQYF
17,TRBV5-1,TRBJ2-3,NA,NA,TGCGCCAGCAGTCTATCCCAAGGGGCGACTAGCACAGATACGCAGTATTTT,CASSLSQGATSTDTQYF
14,TRBV9,TRBJ2-1,NA,NA,TGTGCCAGCAGCGTGTGGGGCGACCGGAATGAGCAGTTCTTC,CASSVWGDRNEQFF
13,TRBV5-1,TRBJ1-1,TRBD1,once,TGCGCCAGCAGCGACACAGGGGGGACTGAAGCTTTCTTT,CASSDTGGTEAFF
14,TRBV6-1,TRBJ1-5,NA,NA,TGTGCCAGCAGTGACCAACAAGGCAATCAGCCCCAGCATTTT,CASSDQQGNQPQHF
16,TRBV5-4,TRBJ2-7,TRBD2,NA,TGTGCCAGCAGCTTGGGGGGAGCGGGAGGGCCTTACGAGCAGTACTTC,CASSLGGAGGPYEQYF
16,TRBV2,TRBJ2-3,NA,NA,TGTGCCAGCATTCGGTGGACTCCTACTAGCACAGATACGCAGTATTTT,CASIRWTPTSTDTQYF
16,TRBV5-4,TRBJ2-3,NA,NA,TGTGCCAGCAGCTTGGGTACTAGCCGTAGCACAGATACGCAGTATTTT,CASSLGTSRSTDTQYF
13,TRBV20-1,TRBJ2-7,NA,once,TGCAGTGCTAGTAGCCGTAGCTCCTACGAGCAGTACTTC,CSASSRSSYEQYF
15,TRBV3-1/TRBV3-2,TRBJ2-1,TRBD1,NA,TGTGCCAGCAGCCAAAGGGGGCAGGGTTGGAATGAGCAGTTCTTC,CASSQRGQGWNEQFF
16,TRBV5-6,TRBJ1-1,NA,NA,TGTGCCAGCAGCTTCATTAGCGGGGTCGGAGAGGCTGAAGCTTTCTTT,CASSFISGVGEAEAFF
14,TRBV6-5,TRBJ1-6,TRBD1,NA,TGTGCCAGTAAACTTAAACAGGGGTACGCACCCCTCCACTTT,CASKLKQGYAPLHF
13,TRBV7-8,TRBJ2-1,TRBD1,NA,TGTGCCAGCAGCTTACAGGACAGGGAGGAACGGTTCTTC,CASSLQDREERFF
15,TRBV7-9,TRBJ2-5,TRBD1,NA,TGTGCCAGCAGACCAGGACAGGGATTCCAAGAGACCCAGTACTTC,CASRPGQGFQETQYF
15,TRBV25-1,TRBJ1-4,TRBD1,NA,TGTGCCAGCAGTGACGGGACAGGGAATAATGAAAAACTGTTTTTT,CASSDGTGNNEKLFF
15,TRBV7-8,TRBJ1-1,TRBD1,NA,TGTGCCAGCAGGCCGGGACAGGGGGCAAACACTGAAGCTTTCTTT,CASRPGQGANTEAFF
16,TRBV19,TRBJ2-2,NA,NA,TGTGCCAGTAGTATAGTCCCTATACTCAACACCGGGGAGCTGTTTTTT,CASSIVPILNTGELFF
14,TRBV5-5,TRBJ1-2,NA,once,TGTGCCAGCAGCCCCAGTGACACCGCAAGGGGCTACACCTTC,CASSPSDTARGYTF
13,TRBV15,TRBJ2-5,TRBD1,NA,TGTGCCACCAGCCCAGGGGGCCGGGAGACCCAGTACTTC,CATSPGGRETQYF
14,TRBV28,TRBJ1-2,TRBD1,NA,TGTGCCAGCAGTTTCCTCCAGGGGGTTTACGGCTACACCTTC,CASSFLQGVYGYTF
15,TRBV30,TRBJ1-6,NA,NA,TGTGCCTGGAGTTGGGCGAGCTCCTATAATTCACCCCTCCACTTT,CAWSWASSYNSPLHF